Listed below are T cell receptor beta chains from one sample, sequenced in a study of Graves' ophthalmopathy and Graves' hyperthyroidism. TCRdb reanalysed the multiplex PCR reads using MiXCR and keeps one entry per CDR3 protein. The table has 300,000 to 500,000 distinct CDR3 sequences, just over 15% seen once; the top ten hold 5.5% to 7%. The sample taken for sequencing was peripheral blood. Source of these receptors: a young woman with stable Graves' hyperthyroidism. Each CDR3 is given with its conserved first and last residue. Fields, in order: V gene, clone size, J gene, D gene, CDR3 protein, CDR3 DNA. D genes are given only for firm matches. Size tells how often a clone was seen (once, few, many) or the class of an expanded clone, and some rows leave it out.

v_gene: TRBV20-1; abundance: many; j_gene: TRBJ2-7; d_gene: TRBD2; CDR3aa: CSAVPAGDFYEQYF; CDR3nt: TGCAGTGCTGTCCCAGCGGGGGACTTCTACGAGCAGTACTTC
v_gene: TRBV5-6; abundance: many; j_gene: TRBJ1-1; d_gene: -; CDR3aa: CASSFLARTEAFF; CDR3nt: TGTGCCAGCAGCTTTTTGGCCCGCACTGAAGCTTTCTTT
v_gene: TRBV3-1; abundance: -; j_gene: TRBJ1-1; d_gene: -; CDR3aa: CASEMRAGNTEAFF; CDR3nt: TGTGCCAGCGAAATGAGGGCCGGGAACACTGAAGCTTTCTTT
v_gene: TRBV13; abundance: -; j_gene: TRBJ2-5; d_gene: TRBD2; CDR3aa: CASSTTRTSGVQETQYF; CDR3nt: TGTGCCAGCAGCACAACGAGGACTAGCGGGGTGCAAGAGACCCAGTACTTC
v_gene: TRBV6-2/TRBV6-3; abundance: many; j_gene: TRBJ1-6; d_gene: -; CDR3aa: CASCGANSPLHF; CDR3nt: TGTGCCAGTTGCGGAGCTAATTCACCCCTCCACTTT
v_gene: TRBV19; abundance: many; j_gene: TRBJ2-7; d_gene: -; CDR3aa: CASSIGGTVTYEQYF; CDR3nt: TGTGCCAGTAGTATTGGCGGGACAGTTACCTACGAGCAGTACTTC
v_gene: TRBV20-1; abundance: many; j_gene: TRBJ2-7; d_gene: -; CDR3aa: CSATPTDAGAGEQYF; CDR3nt: TGCAGTGCTACCCCCACGGACGCGGGGGCTGGGGAGCAGTACTTC
v_gene: TRBV12-3/TRBV12-4; abundance: -; j_gene: TRBJ2-5; d_gene: TRBD2; CDR3aa: CASSFPRLAGRQETQYF; CDR3nt: TGTGCCAGCAGTTTTCCCAGGCTAGCGGGACGCCAAGAGACCCAGTACTTC
v_gene: TRBV19; abundance: many; j_gene: TRBJ2-5; d_gene: TRBD2; CDR3aa: CASSIGSGGARETQYF; CDR3nt: TGTGCCAGTAGTATTGGGAGCGGGGGGGCCCGGGAGACCCAGTACTTC
v_gene: TRBV20-1; abundance: many; j_gene: TRBJ2-7; d_gene: TRBD2; CDR3aa: CSARTSGTYEQYF; CDR3nt: TGCAGTGCAAGGACTAGCGGGACCTACGAGCAGTACTTC
v_gene: TRBV9; abundance: many; j_gene: TRBJ2-7; d_gene: -; CDR3aa: CASSVVGSLGEQYF; CDR3nt: TGTGCCAGCAGCGTAGTGGGGTCCCTCGGCGAGCAGTACTTC
v_gene: TRBV19; abundance: many; j_gene: TRBJ1-2; d_gene: -; CDR3aa: CASSPRTSKVGPDYGYTF; CDR3nt: TGTGCCAGTAGTCCCCGGACTTCGAAAGTGGGGCCCGACTATGGCTACACCTTC
v_gene: TRBV12-3/TRBV12-4; abundance: many; j_gene: TRBJ2-7; d_gene: -; CDR3aa: CASSLAVGSSEQYF; CDR3nt: TGTGCCAGCAGTTTAGCGGTCGGCTCTTCGGAGCAGTACTTC
v_gene: TRBV6-1; abundance: many; j_gene: TRBJ2-6; d_gene: -; CDR3aa: CASIPTGSGANVLTF; CDR3nt: TGTGCCAGCATTCCGACAGGCTCTGGGGCCAACGTCCTGACTTTC
v_gene: TRBV19; abundance: -; j_gene: TRBJ2-7; d_gene: -; CDR3aa: CASSIGTDTYEQYF; CDR3nt: TGTGCCAGTAGTATAGGGACGGATACCTACGAGCAGTACTTC
v_gene: TRBV20-1; abundance: -; j_gene: TRBJ1-6; d_gene: TRBD1; CDR3aa: CSARDDRGPNSPLHF; CDR3nt: TGCAGTGCTAGAGACGACAGGGGGCCTAATTCACCCCTCCACTTT
v_gene: TRBV6-5; abundance: many; j_gene: TRBJ2-7; d_gene: TRBD1; CDR3aa: CASSPRTGNYEQYF; CDR3nt: TGTGCCAGCAGTCCCCGGACAGGGAACTACGAGCAGTACTTC
v_gene: TRBV2; abundance: many; j_gene: TRBJ2-7; d_gene: -; CDR3aa: CASSIFGAGINEQYF; CDR3nt: TGTGCCAGCAGTATTTTCGGGGCAGGGATCAACGAGCAGTACTTC
v_gene: TRBV9; abundance: many; j_gene: TRBJ1-1; d_gene: -; CDR3aa: CASSVTAENTEAFF; CDR3nt: TGTGCCAGCAGCGTGACAGCGGAGAACACTGAAGCTTTCTTT
v_gene: TRBV30; abundance: -; j_gene: TRBJ1-2; d_gene: -; CDR3aa: CAWTETRNYGYTF; CDR3nt: TGTGCCTGGACTGAGACACGCAACTATGGCTACACCTTC
v_gene: TRBV5-6; abundance: -; j_gene: TRBJ2-1; d_gene: TRBD1; CDR3aa: CASSFLRGQYNEQFF; CDR3nt: TGTGCCAGCAGCTTTTTGAGGGGGCAGTACAATGAGCAGTTCTTC
v_gene: TRBV6-5; abundance: many; j_gene: TRBJ1-2; d_gene: -; CDR3aa: CASSYGGDYGYTF; CDR3nt: TGTGCCAGCAGTTACGGGGGAGACTATGGCTACACCTTC
v_gene: TRBV2; abundance: -; j_gene: TRBJ2-5; d_gene: -; CDR3aa: CASSGRTAHQETQYF; CDR3nt: TGTGCCAGCAGTGGAAGGACTGCCCACCAAGAGACCCAGTACTTC
v_gene: TRBV6-2/TRBV6-3; abundance: many; j_gene: TRBJ2-7; d_gene: TRBD2; CDR3aa: CASSYSVIAGDLPYEQYF; CDR3nt: TGTGCCAGCAGTTACTCGGTAATAGCGGGGGATCTACCCTACGAGCAGTACTTC
v_gene: TRBV6-2/TRBV6-3; abundance: many; j_gene: TRBJ1-2; d_gene: -; CDR3aa: CASSTWQDGYTF; CDR3nt: TGTGCCAGCTCTACGTGGCAGGATGGCTACACCTTC
v_gene: TRBV6-5; abundance: many; j_gene: TRBJ2-5; d_gene: -; CDR3aa: CASSFQGQETQYF; CDR3nt: TGTGCCAGCAGTTTTCAGGGCCAAGAGACCCAGTACTTC
v_gene: TRBV20-1; abundance: many; j_gene: TRBJ1-1; d_gene: -; CDR3aa: CSARRGGADTEAFF; CDR3nt: TGCAGTGCTCGGAGAGGGGGGGCAGACACTGAAGCTTTCTTT
v_gene: TRBV6-1; abundance: many; j_gene: TRBJ2-5; d_gene: TRBD2; CDR3aa: CASSNPSGGHQETQYF; CDR3nt: TGTGCCAGCAGTAATCCCAGCGGGGGACACCAAGAGACCCAGTACTTC
v_gene: TRBV29-1; abundance: many; j_gene: TRBJ2-5; d_gene: TRBD2; CDR3aa: CSSGGSSETQYF; CDR3nt: TGCAGCTCGGGGGGAAGTTCGGAGACCCAGTACTTC
v_gene: TRBV10-3; abundance: many; j_gene: TRBJ2-7; d_gene: TRBD2; CDR3aa: CAISIGTSSGDEQYF; CDR3nt: TGTGCCATCAGCATTGGGACTAGCTCGGGAGACGAGCAGTACTTC
v_gene: TRBV6-5; abundance: -; j_gene: TRBJ1-1; d_gene: TRBD1; CDR3aa: CASSYDQTGRGTEAFF; CDR3nt: TGTGCCAGCAGTTACGACCAGACAGGGAGAGGCACTGAAGCTTTCTTT
v_gene: TRBV11-3; abundance: many; j_gene: TRBJ2-5; d_gene: -; CDR3aa: CASSLVRVETQYF; CDR3nt: TGTGCCAGCAGCTTGGTAAGGGTAGAGACCCAGTACTTC
v_gene: TRBV5-5; abundance: many; j_gene: TRBJ2-7; d_gene: -; CDR3aa: CASSFGGPNYEQYF; CDR3nt: TGTGCCAGCAGCTTTGGGGGACCCAACTACGAGCAGTACTTC
v_gene: TRBV19; abundance: many; j_gene: TRBJ2-4; d_gene: TRBD1; CDR3aa: CASSTGTGRSKNIKYF; CDR3nt: TGTGCCAGTAGTACGGGGACAGGGAGATCCAAAAACATTAAGTACTTC
v_gene: TRBV7-9; abundance: -; j_gene: TRBJ2-4; d_gene: -; CDR3aa: CATERSKNIQYF; CDR3nt: TGTGCCACCGAGAGGTCCAAAAACATTCAGTACTTC
v_gene: TRBV12-3/TRBV12-4; abundance: few; j_gene: TRBJ1-4; d_gene: -; CDR3aa: CASSPDTSTNEKLFF; CDR3nt: TGTGCCAGCAGCCCGGACACTTCAACTAATGAAAAACTGTTTTTT
v_gene: TRBV7-2; abundance: many; j_gene: TRBJ2-1; d_gene: TRBD1; CDR3aa: CASSSTGNYNEQFF; CDR3nt: TGTGCCAGCAGCTCGACAGGGAACTACAATGAGCAGTTCTTC
v_gene: TRBV27; abundance: many; j_gene: TRBJ1-1; d_gene: -; CDR3aa: CASSSRGLGNTEAFF; CDR3nt: TGTGCCAGCAGTTCTCGGGGTTTGGGGAACACTGAAGCTTTCTTT
v_gene: TRBV7-2; abundance: few; j_gene: TRBJ2-4; d_gene: TRBD1; CDR3aa: CASSFAGQAKNIKYF; CDR3nt: TGTGCCAGCAGCTTCGCGGGACAGGCCAAAAACATTAAGTACTTC
v_gene: TRBV11-2; abundance: many; j_gene: TRBJ2-5; d_gene: -; CDR3aa: CASSLAASSGETQYF; CDR3nt: TGTGCCAGCAGCTTAGCGGCGAGCAGTGGAGAGACCCAGTACTTC
v_gene: TRBV20-1; abundance: many; j_gene: TRBJ1-1; d_gene: -; CDR3aa: CSARGRDNTEAFF; CDR3nt: TGCAGTGCTAGAGGACGGGACAACACTGAAGCTTTCTTT
v_gene: TRBV19; abundance: -; j_gene: TRBJ2-2; d_gene: -; CDR3aa: CASIRRHTGELFF; CDR3nt: TGTGCCAGTATTAGGAGGCACACCGGGGAGCTGTTTTTT
v_gene: TRBV12-3/TRBV12-4; abundance: many; j_gene: TRBJ1-5; d_gene: TRBD1; CDR3aa: CASNSGGGQPQHF; CDR3nt: TGTGCCAGCAATTCAGGGGGCGGTCAGCCCCAGCATTTT
v_gene: TRBV13; abundance: many; j_gene: TRBJ1-2; d_gene: -; CDR3aa: CASSLVGVPVGYTF; CDR3nt: TGTGCCAGCAGCCTCGTGGGGGTTCCGGTAGGCTACACCTTC
v_gene: TRBV5-1; abundance: -; j_gene: TRBJ1-1; d_gene: -; CDR3aa: CASSLDGFGNTEAFF; CDR3nt: TGCGCCAGCAGCTTGGATGGGTTTGGGAACACTGAAGCTTTCTTT
v_gene: TRBV11-2; abundance: few; j_gene: TRBJ1-1; d_gene: -; CDR3aa: CASSLDPGARQFEAFF; CDR3nt: TGTGCCAGCAGCTTAGATCCGGGGGCTCGGCAGTTCGAAGCTTTCTTT